This TCR beta chain was identified in a study of T cells in Graves' hyperthyroidism and ophthalmopathy. This clonotype occurred many times. Germline V CDR1 and CDR2: SGHRS, YFSETQ. The CDR3 loop spans 17 amino acids. Trimming removed 1 base from V and 4 bases from J, with 18 bases in between. Using RNA transcripts as the source, TCR beta CDR3 regions were amplified. In the first-round RT-PCR of the TCR CDR3, the HTBI primer set was used. TCRdb called the multiplex PCR reads again in MiXCR, with one record for every CDR3 protein. The sample holds about 410,000 distinct CDR3 sequences, roughly 14% seen once.

This clonotype originated in a man younger than 35 with Graves' ophthalmopathy. V gene TRBV5-1 combines with J gene TRBJ2-1; D call uncertain. Sequenced sample: blood. The CDR3, as DNA: TGCGCCAGCAGCTTGTTGGGTATGGTTCTAATGTACAATGAGCAGTTCTTC. It specifies CASSLLGMVLMYNEQFF.